This T cell receptor beta chain was recovered during a study of T cells in Graves' hyperthyroidism and ophthalmopathy. Worth noting for this clonotype: The antigen is unknown.

Germline loops: CDR1 SGHVS, CDR2 FQNEAQ. The CDR3 totals 15 residues. V dropped 5 bases and J dropped 5 bases, with 18 bases sitting between them. The investigators amplified TCR beta CDR3 regions from RNA transcripts. The HTBI primer set was used in a first-round RT-PCR of the TCR CDR3. TCRdb reprocessed the multiplex PCR reads via MiXCR and lists one record per CDR3 protein. This sample carries hundreds of thousands of distinct CDR3 sequences, roughly 37% of them seen once, and the ten largest clones take 8.9%. Clinical symptoms, serum thyroxine, TRAb, thyroid ultrasound and orbital computed tomography established diagnosis. Study-level points and caveats: The model predicted ophthalmopathy a median around six months before onset.

The origin of this receptor is a man aged 18-30 years with Graves' hyperthyroidism. Sequenced: blood. The chain uses TRBV7-8 and TRBJ2-5; tentatively, D is TRBD2 (6 bases). CDR3 protein: CASSTGAPGWETQYF. The CDR3 DNA reads as TGTGCCAGCAGCACGGGAGCGCCAGGATGGGAGACCCAGTACTTC.